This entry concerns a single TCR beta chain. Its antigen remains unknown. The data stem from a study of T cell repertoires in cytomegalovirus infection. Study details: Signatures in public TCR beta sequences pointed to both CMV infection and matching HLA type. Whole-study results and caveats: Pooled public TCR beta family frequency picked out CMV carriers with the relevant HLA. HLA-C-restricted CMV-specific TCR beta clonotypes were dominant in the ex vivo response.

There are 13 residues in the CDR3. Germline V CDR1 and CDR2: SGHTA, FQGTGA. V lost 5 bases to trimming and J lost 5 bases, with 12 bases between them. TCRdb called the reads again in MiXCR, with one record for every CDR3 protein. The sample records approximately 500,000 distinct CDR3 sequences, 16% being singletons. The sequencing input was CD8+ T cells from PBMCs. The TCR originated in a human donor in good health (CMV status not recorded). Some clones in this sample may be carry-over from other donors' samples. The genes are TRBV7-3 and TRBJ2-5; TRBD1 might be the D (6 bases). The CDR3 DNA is TGTGCCAGCAGCGAACAGGGCGAGGAGACCCAGTACTTC. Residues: CASSEQGEETQYF.